This record looks at one T cell receptor (beta chain) sequence and its context. TCRdb's copy holds only in-frame clones and misses some; the assay was immunoSEQ multiplex PCR. Of tens of thousands of clones listed, about nine tenths are singletons. The data were obtained in a study of blood T cell repertoires in COVID-19. Study-level information: The analysed material was cDNA or gDNA that came from T cells, B-cell-depleted T cells, or PBMCs.

The CDR3 runs to 16 residues. CDR1 is MGHRA and CDR2 is YSYEKL in the germline V gene. The germline V and J ends were trimmed by 0 bases and 1 base, with 12 bases remaining between them. This sequence was found in a man aged 50 to 59 with active COVID-19. The rearrangement joins TRBV4-1 to TRBJ1-1; no clear D gene. The sample consisted of peripheral blood. The CDR3 sequence: CASSQDRAAGNTEAFF. The CDR3 DNA reads as TGCGCCAGCAGCCAAGATAGGGCCGCGGGGAACACTGAAGCTTTCTTT.